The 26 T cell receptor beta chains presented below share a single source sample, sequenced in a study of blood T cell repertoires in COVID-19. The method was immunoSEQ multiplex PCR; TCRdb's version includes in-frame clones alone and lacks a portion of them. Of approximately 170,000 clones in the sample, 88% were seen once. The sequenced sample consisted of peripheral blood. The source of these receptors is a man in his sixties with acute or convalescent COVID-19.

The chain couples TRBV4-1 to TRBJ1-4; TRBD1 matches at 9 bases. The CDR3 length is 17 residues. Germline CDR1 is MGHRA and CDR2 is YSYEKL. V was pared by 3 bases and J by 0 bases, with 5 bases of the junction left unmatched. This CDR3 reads CASSQLGQGPTNEKLFF. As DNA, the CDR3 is TGCGCCAGCAGCCAGTTGGGACAGGGCCCAACTAATGAAAAACTGTTTTTT.

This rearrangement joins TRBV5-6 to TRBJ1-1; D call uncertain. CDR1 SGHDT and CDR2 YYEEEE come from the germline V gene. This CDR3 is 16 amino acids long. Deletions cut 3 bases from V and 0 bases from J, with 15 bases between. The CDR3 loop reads CASSSGITLMNTEAFF. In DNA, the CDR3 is TGTGCCAGCAGCTCGGGGATAACTCTTATGAACACTGAAGCTTTCTTT.

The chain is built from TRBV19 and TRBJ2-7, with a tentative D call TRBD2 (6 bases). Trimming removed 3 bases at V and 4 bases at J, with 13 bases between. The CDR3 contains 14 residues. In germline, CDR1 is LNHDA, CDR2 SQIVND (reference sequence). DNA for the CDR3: TGTGCCAGTAGTATCACGGGAGCGCGGTACGAGCAGTACTTC. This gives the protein CASSITGARYEQYF.

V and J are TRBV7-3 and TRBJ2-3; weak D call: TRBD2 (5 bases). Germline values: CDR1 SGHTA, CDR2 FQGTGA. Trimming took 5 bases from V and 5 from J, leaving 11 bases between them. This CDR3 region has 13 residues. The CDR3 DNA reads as TGTGCCAGCAGCCCGAGCGGTAGAGATACGCAGTATTTT. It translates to CASSPSGRDTQYF.

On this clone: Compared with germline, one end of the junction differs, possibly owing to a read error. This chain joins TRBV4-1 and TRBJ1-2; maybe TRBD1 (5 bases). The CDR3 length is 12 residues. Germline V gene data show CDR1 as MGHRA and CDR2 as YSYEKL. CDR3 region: CASSQDRQIRDF. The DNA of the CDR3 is TGCGCCAGCAGCCAAGATCGCCAGATCAGGGACTTC.

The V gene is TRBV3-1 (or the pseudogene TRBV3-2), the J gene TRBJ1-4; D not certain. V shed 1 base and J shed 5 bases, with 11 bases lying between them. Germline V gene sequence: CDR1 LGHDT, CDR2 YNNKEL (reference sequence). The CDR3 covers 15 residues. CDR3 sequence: CASSQASIGNEKLFF. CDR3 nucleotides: TGTGCCAGCAGCCAAGCTTCGATCGGGAATGAAAAACTGTTTTTT.

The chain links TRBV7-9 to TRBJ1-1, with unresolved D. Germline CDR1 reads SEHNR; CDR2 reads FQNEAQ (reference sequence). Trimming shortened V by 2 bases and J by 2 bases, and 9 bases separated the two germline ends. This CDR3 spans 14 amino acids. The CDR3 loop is CASSLSGDNTEAFF. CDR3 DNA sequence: TGTGCCAGCAGCTTATCGGGAGACAACACTGAAGCTTTCTTT.

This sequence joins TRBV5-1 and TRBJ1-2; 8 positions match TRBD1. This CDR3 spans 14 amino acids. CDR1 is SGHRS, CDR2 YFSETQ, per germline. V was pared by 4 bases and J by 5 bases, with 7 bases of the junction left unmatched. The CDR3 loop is CASSIGQGRYGYTF. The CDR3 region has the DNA TGCGCCAGCAGCATTGGACAGGGTCGGTATGGCTACACCTTC.

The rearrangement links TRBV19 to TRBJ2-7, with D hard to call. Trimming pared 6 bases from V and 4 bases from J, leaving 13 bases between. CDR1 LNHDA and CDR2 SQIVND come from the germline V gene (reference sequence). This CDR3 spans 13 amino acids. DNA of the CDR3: TGTGCCAGTAGCGCACTATCCTCGTACGAGCAGTACTTC. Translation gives CASSALSSYEQYF.

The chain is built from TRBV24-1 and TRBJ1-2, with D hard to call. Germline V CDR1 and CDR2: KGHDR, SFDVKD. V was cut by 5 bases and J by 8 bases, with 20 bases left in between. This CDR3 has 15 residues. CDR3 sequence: CATSGVFGGLEGYTF. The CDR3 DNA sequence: TGTGCCACCAGTGGAGTATTCGGAGGGTTAGAAGGCTACACCTTC.

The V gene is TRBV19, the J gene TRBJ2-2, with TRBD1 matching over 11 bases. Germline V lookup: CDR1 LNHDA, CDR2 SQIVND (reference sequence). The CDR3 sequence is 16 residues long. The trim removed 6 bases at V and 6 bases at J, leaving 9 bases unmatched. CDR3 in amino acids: CASSTRTGGPPGELFF. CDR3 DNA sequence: TGTGCCAGTAGCACCCGGACAGGGGGCCCCCCCGGGGAGCTGTTTTTT. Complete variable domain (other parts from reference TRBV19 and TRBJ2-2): DGGITQSPKYLFRKEGQNVTLSCEQNLNHDAMYWYRQDPGQGLRLIYYSQIVNDFQKGDIAEGYSVSREKKESFPLTVTSAQKNPTAFYLCASSTRTGGPPGELFFGEGSRLTVL.

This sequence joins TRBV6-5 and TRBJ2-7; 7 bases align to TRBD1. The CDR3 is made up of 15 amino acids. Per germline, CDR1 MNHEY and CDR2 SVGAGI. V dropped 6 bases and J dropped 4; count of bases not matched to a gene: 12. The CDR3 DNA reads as TGTGCCAGCAGAATGACCTGGGACAGTTGGTACGAGCAGTACGTC. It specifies CASRMTWDSWYEQYV.

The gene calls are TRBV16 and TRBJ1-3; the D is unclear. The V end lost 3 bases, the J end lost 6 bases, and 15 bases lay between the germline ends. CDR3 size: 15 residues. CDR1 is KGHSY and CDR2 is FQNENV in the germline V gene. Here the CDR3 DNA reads TGTGCCAGCAGCCATTCACGGGTTCTGGAAAACACCATATATTTT. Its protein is CASSHSRVLENTIYF.

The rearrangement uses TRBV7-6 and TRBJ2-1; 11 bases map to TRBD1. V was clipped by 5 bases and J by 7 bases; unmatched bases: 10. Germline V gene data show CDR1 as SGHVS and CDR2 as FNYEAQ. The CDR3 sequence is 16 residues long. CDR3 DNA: TGTGCCAGCAGCCCCTTTTCCGGGACAGGGGGAAATGAGCAGTTCTTC. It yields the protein CASSPFSGTGGNEQFF.

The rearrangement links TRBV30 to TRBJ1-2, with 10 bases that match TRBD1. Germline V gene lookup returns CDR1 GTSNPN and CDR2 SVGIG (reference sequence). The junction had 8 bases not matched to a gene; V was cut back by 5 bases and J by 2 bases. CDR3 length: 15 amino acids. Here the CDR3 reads CAWLTGGLTNYGYTF. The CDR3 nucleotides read TGTGCCTGGTTGACAGGGGGCCTAACCAACTATGGCTACACCTTC.

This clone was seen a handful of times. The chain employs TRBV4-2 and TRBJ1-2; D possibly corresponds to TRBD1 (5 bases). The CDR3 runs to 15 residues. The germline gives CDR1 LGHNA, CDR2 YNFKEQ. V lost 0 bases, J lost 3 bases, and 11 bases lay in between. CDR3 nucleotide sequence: TGTGCCAGCAGCCAAGATTTTACGGGGGACTATGGCTACACCTTC. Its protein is CASSQDFTGDYGYTF.

For the CDR3, the DNA is TGTGCCAGCAGTGAAGGGGCAGCCCCTCATGGCTACACCTTC. Its translation: CASSEGAAPHGYTF. V usage is TRBV6-1 and J usage is TRBJ1-2, with D hard to call. V gave up 1 base and J gave up 6 bases, with 12 bases separating them. The CDR3 is made up of 14 amino acids. Germline lookup yields CDR1 MNHNS and CDR2 SASEGT.

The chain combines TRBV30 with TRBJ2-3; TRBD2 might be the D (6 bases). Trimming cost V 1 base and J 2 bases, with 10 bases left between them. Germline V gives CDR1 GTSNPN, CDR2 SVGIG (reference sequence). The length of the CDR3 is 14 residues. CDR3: CAWSEGGITDTQYF. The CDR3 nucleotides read TGTGCCTGGAGTGAGGGCGGGATCACAGATACGCAGTATTTT.

CDR3 coding DNA: TGTGCCAGCAGCTCGGGACTAGCGGGAGGGCCGCATACGCAGTATTTT. Protein product: CASSSGLAGGPHTQYF. The rearrangement joins TRBV7-8 to TRBJ2-3, with TRBD2 identical over 16 bases. CDR1 is SGHVS and CDR2 is FQNEAQ in the germline V gene. Losses at the gene ends were 4 bases for V and 7 bases for J; bases not matched to a gene: 5. The CDR3 is 16 amino acids.

The CDR3 DNA follows: TGTGCCAGCAGCGTAGCCGGGTCTATGAACACTGAAGCTTTCTTT. Encoded protein: CASSVAGSMNTEAFF. The chain has TRBV9 and TRBJ1-1; the D is unclear. Trimming took off 0 bases at V and 0 bases at J, with 9 bases between the two ends. The CDR3 contains 15 residues. Looked up from germline, CDR1 is SGDLS and CDR2 is YYNGEE.

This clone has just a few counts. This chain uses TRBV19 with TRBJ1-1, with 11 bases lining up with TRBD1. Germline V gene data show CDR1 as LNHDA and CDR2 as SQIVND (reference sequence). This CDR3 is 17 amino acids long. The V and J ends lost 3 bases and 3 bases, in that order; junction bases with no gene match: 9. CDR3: CASSIPGQGVPHTEAFF. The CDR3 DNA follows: TGTGCCAGTAGTATTCCGGGACAGGGGGTCCCACACACTGAAGCTTTCTTT. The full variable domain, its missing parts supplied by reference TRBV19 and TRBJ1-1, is DGGITQSPKYLFRKEGQNVTLSCEQNLNHDAMYWYRQDPGQGLRLIYYSQIVNDFQKGDIAEGYSVSREKKESFPLTVTSAQKNPTAFYLCASSIPGQGVPHTEAFFGQGTRLTVV.

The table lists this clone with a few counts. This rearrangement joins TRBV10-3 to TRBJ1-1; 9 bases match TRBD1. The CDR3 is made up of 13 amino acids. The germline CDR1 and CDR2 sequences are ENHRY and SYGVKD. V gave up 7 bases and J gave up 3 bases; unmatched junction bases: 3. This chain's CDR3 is CAITDRGDTEAFF. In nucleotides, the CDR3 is TGTGCCATCACAGACAGGGGGGACACTGAAGCTTTCTTT.

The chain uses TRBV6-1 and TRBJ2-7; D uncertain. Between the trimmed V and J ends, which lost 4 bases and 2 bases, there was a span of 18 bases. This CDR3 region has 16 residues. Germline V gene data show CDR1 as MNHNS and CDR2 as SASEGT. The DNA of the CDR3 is TGTGCCAGCAGTGCGAAGACAACCACCCTCGCCTACGAGCAGTACGTC. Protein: CASSAKTTTLAYEQYV.

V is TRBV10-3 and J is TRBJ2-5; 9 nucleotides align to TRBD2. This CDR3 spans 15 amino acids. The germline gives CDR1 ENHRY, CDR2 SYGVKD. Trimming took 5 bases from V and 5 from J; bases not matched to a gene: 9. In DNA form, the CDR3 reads TGTGCCATCAGTAGCGCGCGGGGGGGCCGCGAGACCCAGTACTTC. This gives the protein CAISSARGGRETQYF.

In nucleotides, the CDR3 is TGTGCCAGCAGCTGGATAGAGGCGGGGGGGGAGCAGTTCTTC. Translating gives CASSWIEAGGEQFF. The gene calls are TRBV7-2 and TRBJ2-1; 9 positions agree with TRBD2. Germline CDR1 and CDR2: SGHTA and FQGNSA. This CDR3 is 14 amino acids long. Trimming removed 4 bases from V and 10 bases from J; junction bases left unmatched: 8.

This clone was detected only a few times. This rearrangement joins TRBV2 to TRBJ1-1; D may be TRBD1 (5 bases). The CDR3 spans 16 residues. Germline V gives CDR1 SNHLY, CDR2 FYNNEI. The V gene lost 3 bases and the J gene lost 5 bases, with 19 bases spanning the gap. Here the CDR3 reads CASSDWQGRRITEAFF. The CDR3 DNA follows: TGTGCCAGCAGTGACTGGCAGGGTCGTAGAATAACTGAAGCTTTCTTT.